Listed below are T cell receptor beta chains from one sample, sequenced in a study of post-analysis software for immune sequencing data. TCRdb used MiXCR to reprocess the PCR reads, holding one entry per CDR3 protein. The sample lists approximately 730,000 distinct CDR3 sequences, roughly 29% seen once, with around 0.56% in the top ten. The sample comprised blood. These receptors were obtained from a girl aged 5-17 years with multiple sclerosis. Each CDR3 is given with its conserved first and last residue. The D gene is left open where the match is weak.

V: TRBV28
D: TRBD1
J: TRBJ1-2
CDR3: CASSGRDRANYGYTF

V: TRBV7-2
D: -
J: TRBJ1-1
CDR3: CASSLATGHRMNTEAFF

V: TRBV20-1
D: -
J: TRBJ2-7
CDR3: CSARDLPPSSYEQYF

V: TRBV7-9
D: -
J: TRBJ2-4
CDR3: CASSPRESLKNIQYF

V: TRBV3-1
D: -
J: TRBJ2-3
CDR3: CDSSFYICSAGRVAVTDTQYF

V: TRBV7-8
D: TRBD1
J: TRBJ2-7
CDR3: CASAAFSRTGMIDEQYF

V: TRBV15
D: -
J: TRBJ2-1
CDR3: CATSRSGRGMGINEQFF

V: TRBV20-1
D: -
J: TRBJ2-3
CDR3: CSAVLDTTDTQYF

V: TRBV6-6
D: -
J: TRBJ2-5
CDR3: CASSYSGNKDAQYF

V: TRBV7-2
D: TRBD1
J: TRBJ1-2
CDR3: CASSFPTGVFGYTF

V: TRBV20-1
D: -
J: TRBJ2-3
CDR3: CSGLGGGTDTQYF

V: TRBV5-1
D: -
J: TRBJ2-1
CDR3: CASSLVTGGLKVNEQFF

V: TRBV20-1
D: -
J: TRBJ2-7
CDR3: CSARGLPPPYEQYF

V: TRBV29-1
D: TRBD1
J: TRBJ2-1
CDR3: CSARKGAGYNEQFF

V: TRBV12-3/TRBV12-4
D: -
J: TRBJ1-1
CDR3: CASSPGGGTEAFF

V: TRBV7-8
D: -
J: -
CDR3: CASSLGRPSSYNEQYF

V: TRBV7-2
D: TRBD2
J: TRBJ2-7
CDR3: CASSTYSGRAFYEQYF

V: TRBV20-1
D: -
J: TRBJ1-2
CDR3: CSARDVAGLANYGYTF

V: TRBV7-7
D: -
J: TRBJ2-3
CDR3: CASSLGLGVDTQYF

V: TRBV19
D: TRBD2
J: TRBJ2-7
CDR3: CASGGGGHEQYF

V: TRBV6-1
D: -
J: TRBJ2-1
CDR3: CASSELATDANRARQFF

V: TRBV5-5
D: -
J: TRBJ1-1
CDR3: CASRSVGMNTEAFF

V: TRBV6-2/TRBV6-3
D: -
J: TRBJ2-7
CDR3: CVSSPEGDPGYEQYF

V: TRBV5-1
D: -
J: TRBJ2-2
CDR3: CASRGRNVTNTGELFF

V: TRBV2
D: -
J: TRBJ2-7
CDR3: CASSDRGGGSSYEQYF

V: TRBV6-5
D: TRBD2
J: TRBJ2-7
CDR3: CASSWGLAGAVSEQYF

V: TRBV20-1
D: TRBD1
J: TRBJ1-5
CDR3: CSARDRGGQPQHF

V: TRBV3-1
D: -
J: TRBJ2-1
CDR3: CASSQARGRDEQFF

V: TRBV20-1
D: -
J: TRBJ2-2
CDR3: CSARSPRILGELFF

V: TRBV7-2
D: TRBD2
J: TRBJ2-7
CDR3: CASSFGLGSSSYEQYF

V: TRBV12-3/TRBV12-4
D: TRBD1
J: TRBJ2-5
CDR3: CASRKDRADEQYF

V: TRBV6-5
D: -
J: TRBJ2-1
CDR3: CASSRGSGHEQFF

V: TRBV7-9
D: -
J: -
CDR3: CASSLEGMGTQYF

V: TRBV28
D: -
J: TRBJ1-6
CDR3: CASTLQGGYNSPLHF

V: TRBV12-3/TRBV12-4
D: -
J: TRBJ1-4
CDR3: CASSLAGGGEKLFF

V: TRBV19
D: TRBD2
J: TRBJ2-1
CDR3: CASSIVGRASGDNEQFF

V: TRBV2
D: TRBD2
J: TRBJ2-7
CDR3: CASSGFKTSGSYEQYF

V: TRBV10-3
D: -
J: TRBJ2-3
CDR3: CAIRGESDTQYF

V: TRBV12-3/TRBV12-4
D: -
J: TRBJ2-1
CDR3: CASSPGASHNEQFF

V: TRBV7-2
D: -
J: TRBJ2-1
CDR3: CASSSFMALWGKYNEQFF

V: TRBV5-1
D: TRBD2
J: TRBJ2-3
CDR3: CASGTGTSALKADTQYF

V: TRBV6-2/TRBV6-3
D: -
J: TRBJ1-2
CDR3: CASRHEWGYGYTF

V: TRBV18
D: -
J: TRBJ1-6
CDR3: CASSPQGSPLHF

V: TRBV7-2
D: -
J: TRBJ2-2
CDR3: CATPGGAESGGELFF

V: TRBV6-5
D: -
J: TRBJ1-4
CDR3: CASSSGRVTTNEKLFF

V: TRBV20-1
D: -
J: TRBJ1-6
CDR3: CSASSLGRFHTLHF

V: TRBV9
D: TRBD2
J: TRBJ2-3
CDR3: CASSVALAEPTDTQYF

V: TRBV5-1
D: TRBD1
J: TRBJ1-2
CDR3: CASSLGTGGANYGYTF

V: TRBV7-2
D: TRBD1
J: TRBJ1-6
CDR3: CASSLERTGGSPLHF

V: TRBV11-3
D: -
J: TRBJ2-2
CDR3: CASSLAGKDGELFF

V: TRBV24-1
D: -
J: TRBJ2-5
CDR3: CATKKGAGETQYF

V: TRBV5-5
D: TRBD1
J: TRBJ2-7
CDR3: CASSAPGQGAHEQYF

V: TRBV20-1
D: TRBD2
J: TRBJ2-1
CDR3: CSARPGLAAVNEQFF

V: TRBV7-9
D: -
J: TRBJ2-7
CDR3: CASRPTARGEQYF

V: TRBV7-9
D: -
J: TRBJ1-5
CDR3: CASSLEGVGRDQPQHF

V: TRBV2
D: TRBD2
J: TRBJ2-3
CDR3: CASSDPAGPSIDTQYF

V: TRBV5-1
D: -
J: TRBJ1-2
CDR3: CASSLAPGRYGYTF

V: TRBV28
D: TRBD2
J: TRBJ2-3
CDR3: CASSLTAGRGTDTQYF

V: TRBV10-3
D: -
J: TRBJ2-4
CDR3: CAIILPDLAKNIQYF

V: TRBV6-6
D: TRBD1
J: TRBJ1-4
CDR3: CASTDRAANEKLFF